The 11 T cell receptor beta chains reported below all come from one sample, sequenced in a study of sequential checkpoint blockade in melanoma. TCRdb keeps only in-frame clones here, not all; method: immunoSEQ multiplex PCR. Found here are about 32,000 clones, roughly 84% of them singletons; the top ten hold 18%. Documented treatment: randomized to nivolumab then ipilimumab (arm A) or the reverse (arm B). The material sequenced was CD8+ T cells sorted from blood (inferred from file names), taken from a patient given nivolumab and ipilimumab in sequence. The receptor set was obtained from a human donor with melanoma.

The chain links TRBV18 to TRBJ1-5; D is possibly TRBD1 (6 bases). Germline V lookup: CDR1 KGHSH, CDR2 LQKENI. V lost 3 bases and J lost 1, with 13 bases in between. The CDR3 spans 16 residues. CDR3 sequence: CASSPPGQVSNQPQHF. The CDR3 nucleotides read TGTGCCAGCTCACCCCCGGGACAAGTAAGCAATCAGCCCCAGCATTTT.

This chain connects TRBV5-4 to TRBJ2-1, with D possibly being TRBD2 (5 bases). Trimming left V 2 bases short and J 8 bases short, with 8 bases between. CDR1 and CDR2 (germline): SGHNT, YYREEE (reference sequence). This CDR3 is 12 amino acids long. CDR3 in amino acids: CASSFGLDEQFF. The CDR3, as DNA: TGTGCCAGCAGCTTTGGACTCGATGAGCAGTTCTTC.

This clone has more than one count but fewer than ten. The chain employs TRBV4-1 and TRBJ2-7, with 9 bases aligning to TRBD2. Per germline, CDR1 MGHRA and CDR2 YSYEKL. This CDR3 has 16 residues. The trim removed 4 bases at V and 3 bases at J, leaving 10 bases unmatched. The CDR3 sequence: CASSPGKGTSSYEQYF. The DNA of the CDR3 is TGCGCCAGCAGCCCAGGTAAAGGGACTAGCAGCTACGAGCAGTACTTC.

This chain uses TRBV5-1 with TRBJ1-2, with D maybe TRBD1 (5 bases). The germline CDR1 and CDR2 sequences are SGHRS and YFSETQ. Trimming removed 4 bases from V and 6 bases from J, with 19 bases in between. This CDR3 is 15 amino acids long. The CDR3 bases are TGCGCCAGCAGCGTGGGATGGAGGGGCGGGAATGGCTACACCTTC. It yields the protein CASSVGWRGGNGYTF.

V and J are TRBV2 and TRBJ1-1, with TRBD1 matching 9 bases. CDR3 size: 15 residues. V lost 4 bases to trimming and J lost 2 bases; unmatched junction nucleotides: 5. Germline loops: CDR1 SNHLY, CDR2 FYNNEI. The chain's CDR3 is CASSGGTGSNTEAFF. The CDR3, as DNA: TGTGCCAGCAGTGGCGGGACAGGGAGCAACACTGAAGCTTTCTTT.

The chain combines TRBV4-3 with TRBJ1-6, with unresolved D. V was pared by 4 bases and J by 13 bases, with 11 bases between. The CDR3 extends over 12 amino acids. CDR1 LGHNA and CDR2 YSLEER come from the germline V gene. The chain's CDR3 is CASSPGRTPLHF. CDR3 in DNA: TGCGCCAGCAGCCCGGGTAGAACTCCCCTCCACTTT.

The gene calls are TRBV7-9 and TRBJ2-7, with TRBD1 matching 10 bases. CDR1 SEHNR and CDR2 FQNEAQ come from the germline V gene (reference sequence). The trim removed 5 bases at V and 5 bases at J, leaving 9 bases unmatched. This CDR3 comprises 15 residues. CDR3: CASSRTGTGANEQYF. In DNA, the CDR3 is TGTGCCAGCAGCCGAACCGGGACAGGGGCCAACGAGCAGTACTTC.

This clone was counted only a few times. This chain joins TRBV4-3 and TRBJ1-2; D may be TRBD1 (5 bases). V was clipped by 2 bases and J by 6 bases, with 19 bases between them. The CDR3 contains 16 residues. Germline V CDR1 and CDR2: LGHNA, YSLEER. This CDR3 is CASSQTSRGDGDGYTF. CDR3 in DNA: TGCGCCAGCAGCCAAACGAGTCGGGGGGATGGGGATGGCTACACCTTC.

The chain combines TRBV2 with TRBJ2-7; TRBD1 might be the D (7 bases). V lost 6 bases and J lost 11, with 14 bases in between. The CDR3 spans 11 residues. Germline assignment: CDR1 SNHLY and CDR2 FYNNEI. CDR3 nucleotide sequence: TGTGCCAGCAGGGCGGGACAGCCCGAGTACTTC. This gives the protein CASRAGQPEYF.

V and J are TRBV28 and TRBJ2-4; TRBD2 matches 11 bases. CDR3 length: 17 residues. Germline CDR1 reads MDHEN; CDR2 reads SYDVKM. J was trimmed by 0 bases and V by 6 bases; bases with no gene match: 7. The DNA of the CDR3 is TGTGCCAGCAGCCCCGCTAGCGGGGGGCTAGCCAAAAACATTCAGTACTTC. Translation: CASSPASGGLAKNIQYF. Using reference TRBV28 and TRBJ2-4 for the parts outside the CDR3, the full variable domain is DVKVTQSSRYLVKRTGEKVFLECVQDMDHENMFWYRQDPGLGLRLIYFSYDVKMKEKGDIPEGYSVSREKKERFSLILESASTNQTSMYLCASSPASGGLAKNIQYFGAGTRLSVL.

The chain is built from TRBV6-5 and TRBJ1-3, with D perhaps TRBD1 (6 bases). The germline gives CDR1 MNHEY, CDR2 SVGAGI. The CDR3 consists of 14 residues. V lost 4 bases and J 2 bases, leaving 9 bases between the germline ends. This CDR3 is CASSSDSPGNTIYF. CDR3 DNA sequence: TGTGCCAGCAGTTCGGACAGCCCTGGAAACACCATATATTTT.